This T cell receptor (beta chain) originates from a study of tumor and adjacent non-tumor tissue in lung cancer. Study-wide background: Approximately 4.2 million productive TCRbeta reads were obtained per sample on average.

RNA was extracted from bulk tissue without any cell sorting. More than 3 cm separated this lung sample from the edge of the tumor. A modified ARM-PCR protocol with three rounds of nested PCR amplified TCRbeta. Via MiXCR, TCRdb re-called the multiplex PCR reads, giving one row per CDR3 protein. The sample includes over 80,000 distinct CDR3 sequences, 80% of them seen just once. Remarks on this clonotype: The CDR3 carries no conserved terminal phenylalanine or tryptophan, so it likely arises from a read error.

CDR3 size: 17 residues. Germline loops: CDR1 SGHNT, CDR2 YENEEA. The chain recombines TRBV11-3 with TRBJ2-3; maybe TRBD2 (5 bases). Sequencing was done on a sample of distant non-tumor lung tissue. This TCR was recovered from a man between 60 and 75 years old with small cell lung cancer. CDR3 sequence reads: CASSGTESGSPTNTQYL. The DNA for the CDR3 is TGTGCCAGCAGCGGAACAGAGAGCGGTTCCCCCACAAATACACAGTATTTG.